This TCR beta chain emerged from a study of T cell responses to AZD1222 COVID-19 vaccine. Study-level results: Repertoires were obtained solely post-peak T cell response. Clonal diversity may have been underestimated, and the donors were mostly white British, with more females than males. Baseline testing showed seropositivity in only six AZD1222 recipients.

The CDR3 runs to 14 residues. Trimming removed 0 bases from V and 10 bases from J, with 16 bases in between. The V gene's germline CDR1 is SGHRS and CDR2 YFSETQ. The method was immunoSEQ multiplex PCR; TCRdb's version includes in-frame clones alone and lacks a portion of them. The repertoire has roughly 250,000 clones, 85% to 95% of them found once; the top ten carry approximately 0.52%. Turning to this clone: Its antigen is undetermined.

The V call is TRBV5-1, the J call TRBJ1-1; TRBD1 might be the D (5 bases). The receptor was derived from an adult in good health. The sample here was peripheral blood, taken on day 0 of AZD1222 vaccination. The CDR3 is CASSLAGTRDGAFF. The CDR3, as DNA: TGCGCCAGCAGCTTGGCCGGGACGAGGGACGGAGCTTTCTTT.